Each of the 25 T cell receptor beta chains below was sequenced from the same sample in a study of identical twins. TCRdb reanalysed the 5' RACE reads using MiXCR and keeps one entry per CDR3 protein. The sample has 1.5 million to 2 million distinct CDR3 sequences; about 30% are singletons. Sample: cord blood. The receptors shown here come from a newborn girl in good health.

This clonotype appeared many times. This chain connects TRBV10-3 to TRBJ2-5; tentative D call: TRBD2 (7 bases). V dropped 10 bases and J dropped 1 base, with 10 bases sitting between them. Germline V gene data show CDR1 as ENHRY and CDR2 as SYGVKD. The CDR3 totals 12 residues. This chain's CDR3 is CATGGLQETQYF. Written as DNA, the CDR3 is TGTGCCACCGGGGGGCTCCAAGAGACCCAGTACTTC.

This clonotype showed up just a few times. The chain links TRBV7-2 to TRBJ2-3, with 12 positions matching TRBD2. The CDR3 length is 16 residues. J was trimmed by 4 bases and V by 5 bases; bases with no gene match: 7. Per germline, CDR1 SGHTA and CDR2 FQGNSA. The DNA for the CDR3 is TGTGCCAGCAGCCCTGAGAGACTAGCGGGGGCAGATACGCAGTATTTT. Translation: CASSPERLAGADTQYF.

CDR3 sequence reads: CASATGRNEKLFF. DNA of the CDR3: TGTGCCAGCGCGACCGGGAGAAATGAAAAACTGTTTTTT. The chain recombines TRBV7-2 with TRBJ1-4; no reliable D call. The CDR3 contains 13 residues. CDR1 is SGHTA and CDR2 is FQGNSA in the germline V gene. V was cut by 8 bases and J by 5 bases, with 12 bases left in between.

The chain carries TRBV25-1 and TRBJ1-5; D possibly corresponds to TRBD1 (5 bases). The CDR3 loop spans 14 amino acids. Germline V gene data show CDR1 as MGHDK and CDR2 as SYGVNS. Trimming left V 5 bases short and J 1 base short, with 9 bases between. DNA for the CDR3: TGTGCCAGCAGTAACGGGGCGAGCAATCAGCCCCAGCATTTT. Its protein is CASSNGASNQPQHF.

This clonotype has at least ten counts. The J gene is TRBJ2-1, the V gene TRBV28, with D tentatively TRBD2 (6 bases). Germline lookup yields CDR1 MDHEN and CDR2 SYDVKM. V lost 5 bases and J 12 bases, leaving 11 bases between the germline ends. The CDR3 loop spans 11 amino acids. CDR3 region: CASSQTSMQFF. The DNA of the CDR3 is TGTGCCAGCAGTCAGACTAGTATGCAGTTCTTC. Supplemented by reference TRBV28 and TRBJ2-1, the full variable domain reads DVKVTQSSRYLVKRTGEKVFLECVQDMDHENMFWYRQDPGLGLRLIYFSYDVKMKEKGDIPEGYSVSREKKERFSLILESASTNQTSMYLCASSQTSMQFFGPGTRLTVL.

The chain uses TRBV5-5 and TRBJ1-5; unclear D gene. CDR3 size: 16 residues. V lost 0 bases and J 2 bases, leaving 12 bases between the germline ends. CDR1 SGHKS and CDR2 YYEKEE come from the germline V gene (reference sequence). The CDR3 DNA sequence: TGTGCCAGCAGCTTGGGTAGTAGGAGGGGCAATCAGCCCCAGCATTTT. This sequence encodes CASSLGSRRGNQPQHF.

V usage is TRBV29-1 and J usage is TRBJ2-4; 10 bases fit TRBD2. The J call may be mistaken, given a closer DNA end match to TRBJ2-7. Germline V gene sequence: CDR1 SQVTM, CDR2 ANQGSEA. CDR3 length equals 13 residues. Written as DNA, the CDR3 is TGCAGCCCTAGGACTAGCGGTCCGCGCGAGCAGTACTTC. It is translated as CSPRTSGPREQYF.

In DNA, the CDR3 is TGTGCCAGCAGTCGACGCAGGGCGGCGAAAAACATTCAGTACTTC. Its translation: CASSRRRAAKNIQYF. The chain combines TRBV12-3 or TRBV12-4 with TRBJ2-4; D is possibly TRBD1 (5 bases). The CDR3 runs to 15 residues. With 5 bases removed from V and 4 bases from J, the gap between germline ends came to 15 bases.

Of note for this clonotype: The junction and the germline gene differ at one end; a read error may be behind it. The DNA of the CDR3 is TGCGCCAGCGGCTTAGGACAGGGTAATGAAAAACTGTTTTTT. This sequence encodes CASGLGQGNEKLFF. V and J are TRBV5-1 and TRBJ1-4, with 8 bases that match TRBD1. The germline gives CDR1 SGHRS, CDR2 YFSETQ. This CDR3 is 14 amino acids long.

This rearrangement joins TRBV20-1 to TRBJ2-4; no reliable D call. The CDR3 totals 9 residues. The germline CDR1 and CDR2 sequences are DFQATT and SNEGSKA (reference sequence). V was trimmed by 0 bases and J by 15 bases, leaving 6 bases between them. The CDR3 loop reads CSARDPPYF. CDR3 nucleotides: TGCAGTGCTAGAGATCCACCGTACTTC.

In DNA form, the CDR3 reads TGTGCCAGCAGTTACCCTAGCGGCTTAGTCCATAGCTCCTACAATGAGCAGTACTTC. Translation: CASSYPSGLVHSSYNEQYF. This chain uses TRBV6-5 with TRBJ2-1; TRBD2 matches 7 bases. Near its end, the DNA agrees better with TRBJ2-7, so the J call may be wrong. CDR1 is MNHEY, CDR2 SVGAGI, per germline. This CDR3 contains 19 residues.

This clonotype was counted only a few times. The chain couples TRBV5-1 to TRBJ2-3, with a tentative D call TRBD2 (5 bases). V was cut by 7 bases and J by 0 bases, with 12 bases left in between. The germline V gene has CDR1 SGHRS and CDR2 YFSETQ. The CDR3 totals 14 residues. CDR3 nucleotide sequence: TGCGCCAGCTGCCAAGCGGTTAGCACAGATACGCAGTATTTT. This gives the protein CASCQAVSTDTQYF.

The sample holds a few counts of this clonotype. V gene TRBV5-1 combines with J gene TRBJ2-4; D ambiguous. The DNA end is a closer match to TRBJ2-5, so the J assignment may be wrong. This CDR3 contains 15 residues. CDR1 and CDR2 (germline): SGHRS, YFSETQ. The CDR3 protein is CASSFRTAASETQYF. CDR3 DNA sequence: TGCGCCAGCAGCTTTCGGACGGCCGCTTCGGAGACCCAGTACTTC.

The chain's CDR3 is CASYPLRGNTDTQYF. For the CDR3, the DNA is TGTGCCAGCTATCCCCTGCGCGGGAACACAGATACGCAGTATTTT. The rearrangement joins TRBV27 to TRBJ2-3, with a weak D call TRBD2 (6 bases). Germline-derived CDR1 and CDR2 are MNHEY and SMNVEV (reference sequence). Trimming removed 8 bases at V and 2 bases at J, with 17 bases between. This CDR3 comprises 15 residues.

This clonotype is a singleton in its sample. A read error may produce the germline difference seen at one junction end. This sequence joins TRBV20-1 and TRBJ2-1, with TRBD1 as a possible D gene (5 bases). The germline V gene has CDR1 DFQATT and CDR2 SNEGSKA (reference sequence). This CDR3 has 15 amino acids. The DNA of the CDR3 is TGCAGTGCTAGTCACGCCAGGGCCTCCCACAATGAGCAGTTCTTC. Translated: CSASHARASHNEQFF.

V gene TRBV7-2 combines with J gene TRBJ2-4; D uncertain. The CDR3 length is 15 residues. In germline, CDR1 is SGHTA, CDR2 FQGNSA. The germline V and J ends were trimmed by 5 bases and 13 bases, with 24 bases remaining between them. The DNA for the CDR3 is TGTGCCAGCAGCCTCGTTACTACGAGGTACAATGAGCAGTACTTC. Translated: CASSLVTTRYNEQYF.

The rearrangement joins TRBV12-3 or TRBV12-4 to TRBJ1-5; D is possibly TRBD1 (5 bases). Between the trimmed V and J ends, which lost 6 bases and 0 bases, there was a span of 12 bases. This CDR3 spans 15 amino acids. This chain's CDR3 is CASSRNRLSNQPQHF. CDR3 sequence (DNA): TGTGCCAGCAGCCGGAACAGGCTTAGCAATCAGCCCCAGCATTTT.

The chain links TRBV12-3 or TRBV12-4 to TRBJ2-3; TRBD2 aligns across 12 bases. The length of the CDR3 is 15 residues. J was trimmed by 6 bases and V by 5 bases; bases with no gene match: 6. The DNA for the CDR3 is TGTGCCAGCAGTATTACTAGCGGGGGGTCGGATACGCAGTATTTT. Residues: CASSITSGGSDTQYF.

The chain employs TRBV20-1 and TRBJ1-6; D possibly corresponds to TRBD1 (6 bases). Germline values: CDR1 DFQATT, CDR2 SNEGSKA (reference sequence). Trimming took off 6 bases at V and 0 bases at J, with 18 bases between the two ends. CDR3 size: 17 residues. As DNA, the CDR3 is TGCAGTGCGCCGGATTACAGGGATAGCTCCTATAATTCACCCCTCCACTTT. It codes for CSAPDYRDSSYNSPLHF.

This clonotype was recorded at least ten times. CDR3 DNA: TGTGCCAGCAGTGTAAGTGGGGGCAATGAGCAGTTCTTC. Amino acids: CASSVSGGNEQFF. The V gene is TRBV2, the J gene TRBJ2-1, with D perhaps being TRBD1 or TRBD2 (5 bases each). CDR3 length: 13 amino acids. V was shortened by 4 bases and J by 6 bases, with 10 bases between the two germline ends. Germline CDR1 is SNHLY and CDR2 is FYNNEI.

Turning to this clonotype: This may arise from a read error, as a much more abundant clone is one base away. CDR3 sequence (DNA): TGTGTCAGCACCAAGAACTCCCCTAGCAATGAGCAGTTCTTC. Protein product: CVSTKNSPSNEQFF. The chain is built from TRBV11-1 and TRBJ2-1; D ambiguous. Germline lookup yields CDR1 SGHAT and CDR2 FQDESV (reference sequence). CDR3 length: 14 residues.

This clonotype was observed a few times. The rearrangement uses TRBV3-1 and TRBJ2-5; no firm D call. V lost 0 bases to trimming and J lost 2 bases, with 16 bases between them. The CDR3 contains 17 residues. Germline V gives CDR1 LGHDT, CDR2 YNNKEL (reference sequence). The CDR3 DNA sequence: TGTGCCAGCAGCCAAGATCTTAGCTTGGGGTGGCAAGAGACCCAGTACTTC. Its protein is CASSQDLSLGWQETQYF.

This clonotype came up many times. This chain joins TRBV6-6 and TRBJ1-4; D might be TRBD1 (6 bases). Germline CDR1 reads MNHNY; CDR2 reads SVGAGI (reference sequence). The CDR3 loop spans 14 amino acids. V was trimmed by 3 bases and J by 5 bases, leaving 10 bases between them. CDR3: CASSYGGGNEKLFF. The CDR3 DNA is TGTGCCAGCAGTTATGGGGGCGGGAATGAAAAACTGTTTTTT.

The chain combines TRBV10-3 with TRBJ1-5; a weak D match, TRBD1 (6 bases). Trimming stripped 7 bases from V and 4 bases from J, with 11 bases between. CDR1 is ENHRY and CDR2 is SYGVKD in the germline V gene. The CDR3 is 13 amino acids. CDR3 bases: TGTGCCATCAAGGGAACAGGGAATCAGCCCCAGCATTTT. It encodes CAIKGTGNQPQHF.

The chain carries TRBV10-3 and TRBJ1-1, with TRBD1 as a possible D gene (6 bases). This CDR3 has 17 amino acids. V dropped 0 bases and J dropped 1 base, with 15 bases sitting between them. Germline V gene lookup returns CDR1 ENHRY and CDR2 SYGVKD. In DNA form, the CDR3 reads TGTGCCATCAGTGAGTCCGAGTGGGGGCTTGAGAACACTGAAGCTTTCTTT. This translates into CAISESEWGLENTEAFF.